A selection of T cell receptor beta chains follows, all from one sample in a study of blood T cells in healthy people across ages. MiXCR was run by TCRdb on the 5' RACE reads, yielding one entry per CDR3 protein. The top ten clones hold approximately 15% of a sample with about 650,000 distinct CDR3 sequences, roughly 32% of them seen once. Sequencing was done on a sample of blood. These receptors were obtained from a woman older than 75 in good health. CDR3s include the opening cysteine and the closing phenylalanine or tryptophan.

V	J	CDR3
TRBV29-1	TRBJ2-7	CSVRQGPNEQYF
TRBV3-1	TRBJ1-1	CASSQRATEAFF
TRBV7-2	TRBJ1-2	CASSLRNLGNYGYTF
TRBV10-3	TRBJ2-5	CAISGGLSETQYF
TRBV5-1	TRBJ2-7	CASSAGLAGVGSYEQYF
TRBV28	TRBJ1-6	CASSSTGSANSPLHF
TRBV4-1	TRBJ2-5	CASSQAASGAYYNEQYF
TRBV20-1	TRBJ2-3	CSARGVAGGVDTQYF
TRBV24-1	TRBJ2-1	CATSDKPVSSYNEQFF
TRBV6-5	TRBJ2-7	CASRPGGALYEQYF
TRBV2	TRBJ1-2	CASRPIDRDYGYTF
TRBV5-4	TRBJ2-5	CASSPGLAGLSGETQYF
TRBV20-1	TRBJ2-3	CSATSPSFRDTQYF
TRBV6-5	NA	CASSYSLNYQETQYF
TRBV20-1	TRBJ2-7	CSANAGGLYEQYF
TRBV5-1	TRBJ2-5	CVSSLGQGAGEQYF